This paragraph reports one T cell receptor beta chain. Its target is not known. The data were taken from a study of response to subunit inactivated influenza vaccine. Study-level results: A suggestion made by the authors is that each seasonal influenza vaccination recruits few new T cells.

TCRdb independently ran MiXCR on the RT-PCR reads; one entry per CDR3 protein. The sample carries about 650,000 distinct CDR3 sequences, 15% to 18% recorded once. The CDR3 covers 18 residues. Trimming cost V 3 bases and J 1 base, with 24 bases left between them. CDR1 and CDR2 (germline): SQVTM, ANQGSEA. The sample was PBMCs from blood, taken about 12 days after vaccination. The TCR comes from a man aged 50 to 59 who received an inactivated influenza vaccine. This sequence joins TRBV29-1 and TRBJ2-5; TRBD2 is a possible D gene (9 bases). CDR3 sequence (DNA): TGCAGCGTTGACGATAGGGACAGGACTAGCGCGGGCCAAGAGACCCAGTACTTC. Translated: CSVDDRDRTSAGQETQYF. Together with reference TRBV29-1 and TRBJ2-5, the CDR3 gives the full variable domain: SAVISQKPSRDICQRGTSLTIQCQVDSQVTMMFWYRQQPGQSLTLIATANQGSEATYESGFVIDKFPISRPNLTFSTLTVSNMSPEDSSIYLCSVDDRDRTSAGQETQYFGPGTRLLVL.